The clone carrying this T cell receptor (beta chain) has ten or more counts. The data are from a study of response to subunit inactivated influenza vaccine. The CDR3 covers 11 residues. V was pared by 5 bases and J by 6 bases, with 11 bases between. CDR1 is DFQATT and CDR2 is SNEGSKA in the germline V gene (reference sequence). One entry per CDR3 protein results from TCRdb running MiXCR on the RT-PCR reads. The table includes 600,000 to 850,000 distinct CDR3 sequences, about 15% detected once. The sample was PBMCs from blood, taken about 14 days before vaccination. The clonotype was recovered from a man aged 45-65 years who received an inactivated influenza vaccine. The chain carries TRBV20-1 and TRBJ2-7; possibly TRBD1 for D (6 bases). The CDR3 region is CSAAQGTEQYF. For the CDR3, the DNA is TGCAGTGCTGCACAGGGCACCGAGCAGTACTTC.